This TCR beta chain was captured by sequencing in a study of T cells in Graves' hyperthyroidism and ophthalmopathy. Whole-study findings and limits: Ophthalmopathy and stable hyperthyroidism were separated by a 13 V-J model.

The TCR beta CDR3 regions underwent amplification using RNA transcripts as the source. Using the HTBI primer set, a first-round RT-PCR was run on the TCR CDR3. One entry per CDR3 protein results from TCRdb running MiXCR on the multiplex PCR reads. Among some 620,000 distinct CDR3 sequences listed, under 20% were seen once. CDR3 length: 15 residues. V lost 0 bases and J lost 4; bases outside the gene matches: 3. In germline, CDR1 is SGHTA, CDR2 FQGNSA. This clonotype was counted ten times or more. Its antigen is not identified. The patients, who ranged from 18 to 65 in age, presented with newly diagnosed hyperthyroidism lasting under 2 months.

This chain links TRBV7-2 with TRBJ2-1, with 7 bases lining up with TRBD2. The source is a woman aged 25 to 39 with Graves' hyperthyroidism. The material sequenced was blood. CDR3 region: CASSLALADYNEQFF. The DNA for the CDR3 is TGTGCCAGCAGCTTAGCCCTAGCGGATTACAATGAGCAGTTCTTC.